This passage covers 17 T cell receptor beta chains from one sample sequenced in a study of T-cell reconstitution after alpha-beta-depleted transplantation in children. Unique molecular identifiers were incorporated when the TCRbeta library was constructed. TCRdb reprocessed the PCR reads via MiXCR and lists one record per CDR3 protein. The table has 800,000 to 1,000,000 distinct CDR3 sequences, about 29% seen once. This specimen consisted of PBMCs, mostly from graft donor cells, obtained 360 days after TCRalphabeta/CD19-depleted stem cell transplant. These TCRs come from a boy under three years old who had a stem cell transplant for SCID, so the T cells may come from the graft donor.

This clonotype was detected only a few times. The chain carries TRBV2 and TRBJ1-4, with 7 bases lining up with TRBD1. The germline CDR1 and CDR2 sequences are SNHLY and FYNNEI. Trimming removed 3 bases from V and 2 bases from J; junction bases left unmatched: 3. The CDR3 covers 15 residues. CDR3 in DNA: TGTGCCAGCAGTGAGGAGGGGGCGACTAATGAAAAACTGTTTTTT. It specifies CASSEEGATNEKLFF.

This CDR3 is CASSYSGTGLNQPQHF. The CDR3 DNA reads TGTGCCAGCAGTTACTCGGGGACAGGTTTGAATCAGCCCCAGCATTTT. The V and J genes are TRBV6-5 and TRBJ1-5; 8 nucleotides align to TRBD1. The CDR3 loop spans 16 amino acids. Germline V gene lookup returns CDR1 MNHEY and CDR2 SVGAGI. The ends lost 0 bases at V and 4 bases at J; junction bases unmatched: 5.

CDR3 coding DNA: TGTGCCAGCAGTTTAAGTCGCAGGGGTGATGGCTACACCTTC. This codes for CASSLSRRGDGYTF. This chain connects TRBV28 to TRBJ1-2; weak D call: TRBD1 (6 bases). Between the trimmed V and J ends, which lost 2 bases and 6 bases, there was a span of 13 bases. Germline CDR1 MDHEN, CDR2 SYDVKM. The CDR3 is made up of 14 amino acids.

J is TRBJ1-1 and V is TRBV2; D is ambiguous. From germline, CDR1 is SNHLY and CDR2 FYNNEI. The CDR3 length is 13 residues. V lost 4 bases and J 3 bases, leaving 9 bases between the germline ends. The CDR3 loop is CASSGLWYTEAFF. The CDR3, as DNA: TGTGCCAGCAGTGGCCTCTGGTACACTGAAGCTTTCTTT.

This clonotype was seen a handful of times. The chain has TRBV10-3 and TRBJ1-6; no clear D gene. Looked up from germline, CDR1 is ENHRY and CDR2 is SYGVKD. Trimming took 0 bases from V and 2 from J, leaving 5 bases between them. The CDR3 extends over 15 amino acids. In DNA form, the CDR3 reads TGTGCCATCAGTGAGTCCGGCCCCTATAATTCACCCCTCCACTTT. Protein product: CAISESGPYNSPLHF.

This clonotype was counted between two and nine times. The chain joins TRBV2 to TRBJ2-1; no clear D gene. CDR3 length: 13 residues. Looked up from germline, CDR1 is SNHLY and CDR2 is FYNNEI. The germline V and J ends were trimmed by 5 bases and 6 bases, with 11 bases remaining between them. The CDR3 region is CASSPPGSNEQFF. The DNA for the CDR3 is TGTGCCAGCAGTCCACCGGGCTCCAATGAGCAGTTCTTC.

The chain joins TRBV12-3 or TRBV12-4 to TRBJ2-3, with D perhaps given as TRBD1 or TRBD2 (7 bases each). The CDR3 is 15 amino acids. V lost 7 bases to trimming and J lost 2 bases, with 16 bases between them. The CDR3 protein is CASTAGGGLTDTQYF. DNA of the CDR3: TGTGCCAGCACCGCAGGGGGGGGCCTCACAGATACGCAGTATTTT.

V is TRBV30 and J is TRBJ2-7, with D possibly being TRBD1 or TRBD2 (6 bases each). Trimming stripped 7 bases from V and 4 bases from J, with 20 bases between. This CDR3 is built from 14 residues. From germline, CDR1 is GTSNPN and CDR2 SVGIG (reference sequence). The CDR3 DNA follows: TGTGCCTTCGAGGAACAGGGAGGACATTACGAGCAGTACTTC. Its protein is CAFEEQGGHYEQYF.

This clonotype was counted a few times. This chain links TRBV5-1 with TRBJ2-7; D uncertain. V lost 3 bases and J lost 3, with 13 bases in between. This CDR3 has 14 amino acids. CDR1 is SGHRS, CDR2 YFSETQ, per germline. This CDR3 is CASSSGSNLYEQYF. The CDR3 DNA sequence: TGCGCCAGCAGCTCCGGGTCCAACCTCTACGAGCAGTACTTC.

This clonotype was counted ten times or more. This rearrangement joins TRBV12-5 to TRBJ2-5; D unresolved. The CDR3 runs 11 residues. Trimming took 6 bases from V and 4 from J, leaving 6 bases between them. Germline-derived CDR1 and CDR2 are LGHNT and FRNRAP. CDR3 loop: CASGLGETQYF. The DNA of the CDR3 is TGTGCTAGTGGGCTTGGAGAGACCCAGTACTTC.

This clonotype has just a few counts. CDR3 loop: CTSSPRGGLVHTQYF. Written as DNA, the CDR3 is TGCACCAGCAGCCCCCGCGGGGGCTTGGTACATACGCAGTATTTT. J is TRBJ2-3 and V is TRBV1; the listed D gene, TRBD1, was not tested against the DNA. TRBV1 is recorded as a pseudogene. This CDR3 spans 15 amino acids.

V usage is TRBV6-6 and J usage is TRBJ1-3; D possibly corresponds to TRBD1 (5 bases). The CDR3 sequence is 12 residues long. Germline-derived CDR1 and CDR2 are MNHNY and SVGAGI (reference sequence). V was cut by 11 bases and J by 1 base, with 9 bases left in between. This chain's CDR3 is CAPGGSGNTIYF. In DNA, the CDR3 is TGTGCCCCCGGGGGGTCTGGAAACACCATATATTTT.

V usage is TRBV5-1 and J usage is TRBJ2-3; 12 positions agree with TRBD2. The CDR3 runs to 16 residues. Germline V gene sequence: CDR1 SGHRS, CDR2 YFSETQ. V shed 3 bases and J 2 bases; nucleotides not matched to a gene: 4. The CDR3 reads CASSYRTSGNTDTQYF. The CDR3 DNA sequence: TGCGCCAGCAGCTACCGGACTAGCGGGAACACAGATACGCAGTATTTT.

This clonotype was recorded many times. One end of the junction does not line up with germline, which may come from a read error. The chain is built from TRBV5-1 and TRBJ2-5, with a weak D call TRBD1 (5 bases). This CDR3 has 13 amino acids. Germline V gene sequence: CDR1 SGHRS, CDR2 YFSETQ. This CDR3 is CASSLAGLETQYF. The CDR3 DNA follows: TGTGCCAGCAGCTTAGCAGGGTTGGAGACCCAGTACTTC.

In its sample, this clonotype was seen a few times. The V call is TRBV20-1, the J call TRBJ2-2, with unresolved D. This CDR3 has 15 amino acids. Per germline, CDR1 DFQATT and CDR2 SNEGSKA (reference sequence). V dropped 0 bases and J dropped 4 bases, with 12 bases sitting between them. DNA for the CDR3: TGCAGTGCTAGAGATCCCGTTCGAGGCACCGGGGAGCTGTTTTTT. This encodes CSARDPVRGTGELFF.

The rearrangement joins TRBV5-6 to TRBJ2-1, with 7 bases identical to TRBD2. CDR1 and CDR2 from the germline V gene are SGHDT and YYEEEE. V shed 4 bases, J shed 3 bases, and the junction held 16 bases outside the gene matches. The CDR3 runs to 18 residues. Here the CDR3 reads CASSPFPGGREGYNEQFF. Here the CDR3 DNA reads TGTGCCAGCAGCCCTTTCCCGGGGGGTCGAGAAGGCTACAATGAGCAGTTCTTC.

The rearrangement joins TRBV7-9 to TRBJ2-4; D gene ambiguous. The V gene's germline CDR1 is SEHNR and CDR2 FQNEAQ (reference sequence). Trimming shortened V by 5 bases and J by 3 bases, and 11 bases separated the two germline ends. This CDR3 comprises 14 residues. The CDR3 coding sequence is TGTGCCAGCAGCCCTGGGCTTGACAAAAACATTCAGTACTTC. This codes for CASSPGLDKNIQYF. The full variable domain, with the rest looked up from reference TRBV7-9 and TRBJ2-4, is DTGVSQNPRHKITKRGQNVTFRCDPISEHNRLYWYRQTLGQGPEFLTYFQNEAQLEKSRLLSDRFSAERPKGSFSTLEIQRTEQGDSAMYLCASSPGLDKNIQYFGAGTRLSVL.